The 7 T cell receptor beta chains below were found in one sample sequenced in a study of T-cell memory formation after mild COVID-19 (dated by TCRdb to about 2021). Library method: 5' RACE. For sequencing, an Illumina NovaSeq 6000 was employed. TCRdb cleaned the public reads at Q25 with fastp, built clones with MiXCR and kept in-frame beta chains. Entries that share a CDR3 protein sequence are merged under the most common genes and DNA. The sample table contains tens of thousands of distinct CDR3 sequences; only one count was recorded for around 9.7% of them. Approximately 12% of the sample is in the top ten clones. What was sequenced was PBMCs or a T cell subset sorted from them (not recorded which). These receptors all stem from an adult woman who had mild COVID-19 (a few samples of this study predate the infection). The sample titles of this study are shuffled in the database, so cell type and time point are left out; the donor was told from shared clones.

This clonotype was picked up many times. This chain uses TRBV7-9 with TRBJ2-3, with 9 bases identical to TRBD2. This CDR3 region has 15 residues. Germline CDR1 reads SEHNR; CDR2 reads FQNEAQ (reference sequence). The junction had 8 bases not matched to a gene; V was cut back by 8 bases and J by 2 bases. The CDR3 bases are TGTGCCAGCGGACCTATAGCGGGAGTCACAGATACGCAGTATTTT. It yields the protein CASGPIAGVTDTQYF.

This clonotype was counted many times. The rearrangement uses TRBV4-2 and TRBJ2-5; 9 positions agree with TRBD2. Germline-derived CDR1 and CDR2 are LGHNA and YNFKEQ. The CDR3 consists of 16 residues. Trimming removed 0 bases from V and 4 bases from J; junction bases left unmatched: 6. CDR3 protein: CASSQDSAGGPETQYF. The CDR3, as DNA: TGTGCCAGCAGCCAAGATTCGGCGGGAGGGCCAGAGACCCAGTACTTC.

This clonotype showed up many times. This chain links TRBV20-1 with TRBJ1-1, with D possibly being TRBD1 (5 bases). The CDR3 sequence is 15 residues long. V was pared by 3 bases and J by 0 bases, with 14 bases between. CDR1 and CDR2 (germline): DFQATT, SNEGSKA (reference sequence). This CDR3 is CSARSQGGVNTEAFF. The CDR3 nucleotides read TGCAGTGCTAGGAGTCAGGGAGGCGTGAACACTGAAGCTTTCTTT.

This clonotype was counted many times. The chain links TRBV29-1 to TRBJ2-1; D not certain. The CDR3 totals 13 residues. The V end lost 7 bases, the J end lost 7 bases, and 17 bases lay between the germline ends. CDR1 and CDR2 from the germline V gene are SQVTM and ANQGSEA. The CDR3: CSANVHTRNEQFF. The CDR3 bases are TGCAGCGCCAACGTCCATACGCGGAATGAGCAGTTCTTC.

The gene calls are TRBV6-5 and TRBJ2-7, with 8 nucleotides matching TRBD2. The CDR3 length is 14 residues. J was trimmed by 3 bases and V by 4 bases; bases with no gene match: 5. Germline V gene data show CDR1 as MNHEY and CDR2 as SVGAGI. This chain's CDR3 is CASSSWTSFYEQYF. CDR3 bases: TGTGCCAGCAGTTCCTGGACTAGCTTCTACGAGCAGTACTTC.

This clonotype was counted between two and nine times. The chain employs TRBV12-3 or TRBV12-4 and TRBJ2-5; TRBD2 aligns across 10 bases. The CDR3 totals 17 residues. Germline trimming cut 3 bases from V and 0 bases from J; bases unmatched to any gene: 7. CDR3 protein: CASSFPLAGAYQETQYF. The CDR3 DNA is TGTGCCAGCAGTTTTCCCCTAGCGGGGGCCTACCAAGAGACCCAGTACTTC.

In its sample, this clonotype was seen many times. This rearrangement joins TRBV20-1 to TRBJ2-5, with D perhaps given as TRBD1 or TRBD2 (5 bases each). Looked up from germline, CDR1 is DFQATT and CDR2 is SNEGSKA (reference sequence). Trimming shortened V by 2 bases and J by 4 bases, and 11 bases separated the two germline ends. The CDR3 covers 13 residues. The CDR3 DNA follows: TGCAGTGCTAGATCTCGGGGCGCAGAGACCCAGTACTTC. This codes for CSARSRGAETQYF.